These 21 T cell receptor beta chains originate from one sample sequenced in a study of T-cell memory formation after mild COVID-19. One entry per CDR3 protein, called by TCRdb with MiXCR from the 5' RACE reads. The table records 580,000 or so distinct CDR3 sequences, roughly 17% of them present only once. The source material was PBMCs or a T cell subset sorted from them (not recorded which). The receptor source for this set is an adult woman who had mild COVID-19 (a few samples of this study predate the infection). Cell type and time point are not known.

The chain links TRBV9 to TRBJ2-7, with a tentative D call TRBD1 (5 bases). Trimming took off 0 bases at V and 3 bases at J, with 10 bases between the two ends. The CDR3 extends over 14 amino acids. Germline V CDR1 and CDR2: SGDLS, YYNGEE. The DNA of the CDR3 is TGTGCCAGCAGCGTAGGGGGCAGTGACTACGAGCAGTACTTC. Protein product: CASSVGGSDYEQYF.

The chain is built from TRBV19 and TRBJ1-2; 8 nucleotides match TRBD1. This CDR3 region has 15 residues. Germline loops: CDR1 LNHDA, CDR2 SQIVND (reference sequence). V gave up 8 bases and J gave up 7 bases; unmatched junction bases: 15. The CDR3 region is CASQNFPGGRSGYTF. In DNA form, the CDR3 reads TGTGCCAGTCAGAATTTCCCAGGGGGCCGAAGTGGCTACACCTTC.

The table lists this clonotype with a few counts. The rearrangement joins TRBV19 to TRBJ1-1; D not resolved. This CDR3 spans 13 amino acids. V was trimmed by 5 bases and J by 0 bases, leaving 7 bases between them. Germline lookup yields CDR1 LNHDA and CDR2 SQIVND (reference sequence). The CDR3 is CASSSTMNTEAFF. The CDR3 DNA is TGTGCCAGTAGTTCCACAATGAACACTGAAGCTTTCTTT.

The chain joins TRBV19 to TRBJ2-7, with no clear D. V lost 1 base, J lost 3 bases, and 10 bases lay in between. Germline V gene sequence: CDR1 LNHDA, CDR2 SQIVND (reference sequence). The CDR3 has 14 residues. The CDR3 protein is CASSIGGAVYEQYF. For the CDR3, the DNA is TGTGCCAGTAGTATAGGTGGTGCAGTCTACGAGCAGTACTTC.

In this sample, this clonotype turned up a few times. The chain is built from TRBV25-1 and TRBJ2-2; D perhaps matches TRBD1 (5 bases). CDR3 length: 15 amino acids. Trimming took 5 bases from V and 1 from J, leaving 11 bases between them. The germline V gene encodes CDR1 MGHDK and CDR2 SYGVNS. This CDR3 reads CASSRSGLNTGELFF. Here the CDR3 DNA reads TGTGCCAGCAGTCGGTCAGGGTTGAACACCGGGGAGCTGTTTTTT. Full variable domain (missing parts from reference TRBV25-1 and TRBJ2-2): EADIYQTPRYLVIGTGKKITLECSQTMGHDKMYWYQQDPGMELHLIHYSYGVNSTEKGDLSSESTVSRIRTEHFPLTLESARPSHTSQYLCASSRSGLNTGELFFGEGSRLTVL.

V and J are TRBV14 and TRBJ1-1, with D unclear. The CDR3 length is 14 residues. The germline CDR1 and CDR2 sequences are SGHDN and FVKESK. V gave up 0 bases and J gave up 5 bases, with 10 bases separating them. The CDR3 region has the DNA TGTGCCAGCAGCCAAGACCGGCATTTGACTGAAGCTTTCTTT. Translated: CASSQDRHLTEAFF.

The rearrangement joins TRBV3-1 to TRBJ2-5, with 13 nucleotides matching TRBD2. This CDR3 is built from 17 residues. Germline V CDR1 and CDR2: LGHDT, YNNKEL (reference sequence). The V segment lost 1 base and the J segment 5 bases; nucleotides outside the gene matches: 7. The CDR3 loop is CASSQGILAGGRETQYF. For the CDR3, the DNA is TGTGCCAGCAGCCAAGGGATACTAGCGGGGGGGCGGGAGACCCAGTACTTC.

At least ten counts were recorded for this clonotype. The chain employs TRBV20-1 and TRBJ2-5; either TRBD1 or TRBD2 may fit D (5 bases each). This CDR3 is 14 amino acids long. Trimming stripped 0 bases from V and 7 bases from J, with 15 bases between. In germline, CDR1 is DFQATT, CDR2 SNEGSKA (reference sequence). DNA of the CDR3: TGCAGTGCTAGAGATGTAGGGACCCCGGGGACCCAGTACTTC. It specifies CSARDVGTPGTQYF.

This clonotype has more than one count but fewer than ten. The chain is built from TRBV29-1 and TRBJ2-5; 8 nucleotides agree with TRBD1. This CDR3 has 13 residues. Trimming removed 4 bases from V and 7 bases from J; junction bases left unmatched: 8. The germline V gene has CDR1 SQVTM and CDR2 ANQGSEA. The CDR3 sequence is CSVVPYRGATQYF. The CDR3 DNA is TGCAGCGTTGTGCCCTACAGGGGGGCGACCCAGTACTTC.

The chain is built from TRBV30 and TRBJ2-7, with a weak D call TRBD1 (5 bases). The V end lost 0 bases, the J end lost 10 bases, and 13 bases lay between the germline ends. The CDR3 sequence is 12 residues long. Germline-derived CDR1 and CDR2 are GTSNPN and SVGIG (reference sequence). CDR3 residues: CAWSVQGDLQYF. CDR3 sequence (DNA): TGTGCCTGGAGTGTCCAAGGGGATCTCCAGTACTTC.

This clonotype was recorded a few times. V gene TRBV18 combines with J gene TRBJ2-3, with 11 bases lining up with TRBD2. This CDR3 has 18 residues. V shed 3 bases and J 0 bases; nucleotides not matched to a gene: 8. Looked up from germline, CDR1 is KGHSH and CDR2 is LQKENI. The CDR3 region is CASSPLGGLAESTDTQYF. For the CDR3, the DNA is TGTGCCAGCTCACCCCTTGGGGGACTAGCGGAGAGCACAGATACGCAGTATTTT.

This clonotype occurred many times. The chain joins TRBV7-9 to TRBJ2-3, with D unclear. V shed 3 bases and J shed 2 bases, with 9 bases lying between them. Germline values: CDR1 SEHNR, CDR2 FQNEAQ (reference sequence). This CDR3 contains 14 residues. The CDR3 is CASSFREYTDTQYF. DNA for the CDR3: TGTGCCAGCAGCTTTCGAGAATACACAGATACGCAGTATTTT.

A few counts support this clonotype. V usage is TRBV20-1 and J usage is TRBJ2-5; D could derive from TRBD1 or TRBD2 (5 bases each). The V gene's germline CDR1 is DFQATT and CDR2 SNEGSKA (reference sequence). CDR3 length: 14 amino acids. Trimming removed 1 base from V and 1 base from J, with 10 bases in between. The CDR3 reads CSARAWGFQETQYF. As DNA, the CDR3 is TGCAGTGCTAGAGCTTGGGGGTTCCAAGAGACCCAGTACTTC.

This clonotype was observed a few times. The V call is TRBV30, the J call TRBJ2-5; 8 bases line up with TRBD2. The CDR3 is 13 residues long. The V gene's germline CDR1 is GTSNPN and CDR2 SVGIG (reference sequence). The trim removed 0 bases at V and 3 bases at J, leaving 0 bases unmatched. CDR3: CAWSVLAEETQYF. CDR3 in DNA: TGTGCCTGGAGTGTACTAGCGGAAGAGACCCAGTACTTC.

The genes are TRBV18 and TRBJ2-7; 9 nucleotides align to TRBD2. Germline CDR1 reads KGHSH; CDR2 reads LQKENI. Trimming at V came to 2 bases and at J to 1 base, leaving 6 bases not matched to a gene. The CDR3 is 16 residues long. CDR3 sequence reads: CASSPDLAGLSYEQYF. The CDR3 nucleotides read TGTGCCAGCTCACCAGATCTAGCGGGGTTGTCCTACGAGCAGTACTTC.

The J gene is TRBJ2-7, the V gene TRBV27; a weak D match, TRBD1 (6 bases). The germline V gene encodes CDR1 MNHEY and CDR2 SMNVEV (reference sequence). CDR3 length: 14 amino acids. V was pared by 4 bases and J by 0 bases, with 10 bases between. CDR3 protein: CASSSTGHSYEQYF. The CDR3 coding sequence is TGTGCCAGCAGTTCCACAGGGCACTCCTACGAGCAGTACTTC.

The chain joins TRBV7-6 to TRBJ2-3; D is unclear. The CDR3 totals 13 residues. With 4 bases removed from V and 6 bases from J, the gap between germline ends came to 11 bases. Germline lookup yields CDR1 SGHVS and CDR2 FNYEAQ. The CDR3 DNA reads as TGTGCCAGCAGCTCCCATTGGGTCGATACGCAGTATTTT. Its protein is CASSSHWVDTQYF.

This clonotype was counted only a few times. The rearrangement links TRBV15 to TRBJ2-7, with 9 bases that match TRBD1. Germline CDR1 is LNHNV and CDR2 is YYDKDF (reference sequence). The CDR3 is made up of 14 amino acids. V trimming: 3 bases; J trimming: 5 bases; junction bases outside the gene matches: 5. This CDR3 reads CATSRVQGANEQYF. The CDR3, as DNA: TGTGCCACCAGCAGGGTACAGGGGGCGAACGAGCAGTACTTC. Full variable domain (rest looked up from reference TRBV15 and TRBJ2-7): DAMVIQNPRYQVTQFGKPVTLSCSQTLNHNVMYWYQQKSSQAPKLLFHYYDKDFNNEADTPDNFQSRRPNTSFCFLDIRSPGLGDTAMYLCATSRVQGANEQYFGPGTRLTVT.

The chain links TRBV5-6 to TRBJ2-7; TRBD1 aligns across 9 bases. Trimming removed 0 bases from V and 6 bases from J; junction bases left unmatched: 4. Germline assignment: CDR1 SGHDT and CDR2 YYEEEE. The CDR3 contains 14 residues. CDR3 sequence (DNA): TGTGCCAGCAGCTTGGGGACAGGGGATTTCGAGCAGTACTTC. Translation gives CASSLGTGDFEQYF.

The rearrangement uses TRBV27 and TRBJ1-6, with unresolved D. The CDR3 is 18 residues long. The germline gives CDR1 MNHEY, CDR2 SMNVEV (reference sequence). The V end lost 8 bases, the J end lost 4 bases, and 24 bases lay between the germline ends. The CDR3 DNA sequence: TGTGCCAGCTCTCAGGAGGGCTACCTTACCGCTTATAATTCACCCCTCCACTTT. Translation: CASSQEGYLTAYNSPLHF.

The chain uses TRBV5-4 and TRBJ2-2; 9 bases map to TRBD2. CDR1 and CDR2 from the germline V gene are SGHNT and YYREEE (reference sequence). The CDR3 runs to 16 residues. V lost 5 bases to trimming and J lost 1 base; unmatched junction nucleotides: 6. CDR3 DNA sequence: TGTGCCAGCAGAGGCCCTAGCGGGGAGAACACCGGGGAGCTGTTTTTT. It yields the protein CASRGPSGENTGELFF. Variable domain in full (rest from reference TRBV5-4 and TRBJ2-2): ETGVTQSPTHLIKTRGQQVTLRCSSQSGHNTVSWYQQALGQGPQFIFQYYREEENGRGNFPPRFSGLQFPNYSSELNVNALELDDSALYLCASRGPSGENTGELFFGEGSRLTVL.